These 14 T cell receptor beta chains share one sample of origin, sequenced in a study of vaccination effects on CD4 cells after COVID-19. Clones were sequenced by immunoSEQ multiplex PCR, and TCRdb holds only the in-frame ones, with some missing. The sample comprises over 15,000 clones, over 60% of which are singletons, and under 25% rests with the top ten. No antigen has been assigned to these receptors. ViraFEST assay sequencing came after antigen-specific CD4+ T cells were expanded with viral peptide pools. The culture ran for nine to eleven days, and then CD4+ T cells were isolated. The person's infection with SARS-CoV-2, confirmed by PCR, took place between March and December 2020. Each participant received a vaccine that was either BNT162b2 or mRNA-1273, given as two doses. The source material was CD4+ T cells from PBMCs cultured with SARS-CoV-2 spike peptides, sampled after COVID-19 vaccination. The source of these receptors is a human donor who had a prior SARS-CoV-2 infection.

V is TRBV4-2 and J is TRBJ2-7; 10 positions match TRBD1. This CDR3 has 17 amino acids. Germline lookup yields CDR1 LGHNA and CDR2 YNFKEQ. The trim removed 1 base at V and 1 base at J, leaving 7 bases unmatched. The DNA for the CDR3 is TGTGCCAGCAGCCAAGTTTACGGACAGGGGGTTTCCTACGAGCAGTACTTC. This translates into CASSQVYGQGVSYEQYF.

The chain employs TRBV5-1 and TRBJ1-6; tentatively, D is TRBD1 (6 bases). Germline assignment: CDR1 SGHRS and CDR2 YFSETQ. The CDR3 is 15 residues long. V lost 0 bases to trimming and J lost 10 bases, with 14 bases between them. DNA of the CDR3: TGCGCCAGCAGCTTGGGGACAGTTCCCGGATCACCCCTCCACTTT. Residues: CASSLGTVPGSPLHF.

The J gene is TRBJ2-1, the V gene TRBV10-3; a weak D match, TRBD2 (7 bases). CDR1 is ENHRY, CDR2 SYGVKD, per germline. The CDR3 has 16 amino acids. V gave up 7 bases and J gave up 0 bases, with 16 bases separating them. CDR3 DNA: TGTGCCATCAAAGGGGGGGTAACCAGCTCCTACAATGAGCAGTTCTTC. Its translation: CAIKGGVTSSYNEQFF.

This clone was seen a few times. This sequence joins TRBV3-1 (or the pseudogene TRBV3-2) and TRBJ2-7; 8 positions match TRBD2. The V gene's germline CDR1 is LGHDT and CDR2 YNNKEL (reference sequence). This CDR3 is 14 amino acids long. V shed 7 bases and J 7 bases; nucleotides not matched to a gene: 12. This CDR3 is CASNPGHGGREQYF. The CDR3 nucleotides are TGTGCCAGCAACCCCGGACACGGCGGGAGGGAGCAGTACTTC.

The V call is TRBV9, the J call TRBJ2-5; 10 bases map to TRBD1. V gave up 1 base and J gave up 5 bases; unmatched junction bases: 8. From germline, CDR1 is SGDLS and CDR2 YYNGEE. CDR3 length equals 16 residues. The CDR3 nucleotides read TGTGCCAGCAGCGTATCCGACAGGGGGCAGGGGGAGACCCAGTACTTC. This gives the protein CASSVSDRGQGETQYF.

This clone is a singleton in its sample. The chain employs TRBV2 and TRBJ2-3, with D unclear. Germline CDR1 SNHLY, CDR2 FYNNEI. V lost 7 bases, J lost 8 bases, and 16 bases lay in between. The CDR3 spans 13 residues. Here the CDR3 DNA reads TGTGCCAGCAAGGCTAGTCCCTTTGGTACGCAGTATTTT. Protein product: CASKASPFGTQYF.

This clone was observed a handful of times. V gene TRBV20-1 combines with J gene TRBJ2-7; D is unresolved. Deletions cut 4 bases from V and 6 bases from J, with 10 bases between. CDR1 DFQATT and CDR2 SNEGSKA come from the germline V gene (reference sequence). This CDR3 contains 11 residues. The CDR3 here is CSANMVSEQYF. The CDR3 nucleotides read TGCAGTGCTAACATGGTTTCCGAGCAGTACTTC.

This chain uses TRBV7-8 with TRBJ2-1; D is perhaps TRBD1 or TRBD2 (5 bases each). The CDR3 consists of 18 residues. Per the germline V gene, CDR1 is SGHVS and CDR2 is FQNEAQ. V was trimmed by 5 bases and J by 6 bases, leaving 26 bases between them. CDR3 protein: CASSPRDAPFRSINEQFF. The DNA of the CDR3 is TGTGCCAGCAGCCCCCGGGACGCTCCATTCCGTAGCATCAATGAGCAGTTCTTC.

This sequence joins TRBV7-2 and TRBJ2-7, with D perhaps given as TRBD1 or TRBD2 (5 bases each). The CDR3 consists of 14 residues. Germline-derived CDR1 and CDR2 are SGHTA and FQGNSA. Trimming shortened V by 5 bases and J by 0 bases, and 11 bases separated the two germline ends. DNA for the CDR3: TGTGCCAGCAGCCGGGACGTAAACTCCTACGAGCAGTACTTC. Its protein is CASSRDVNSYEQYF.

This chain links TRBV5-1 with TRBJ1-6; no clear D gene. This CDR3 spans 13 amino acids. V was pared by 5 bases and J by 4 bases, with 7 bases between. Germline loops: CDR1 SGHRS, CDR2 YFSETQ. The CDR3 DNA reads TGCGCCAGCAGTGGGGATTATAATTCACCCCTCCACTTT. Protein sequence: CASSGDYNSPLHF. Full variable domain (rest looked up from reference TRBV5-1 and TRBJ1-6): KAGVTQTPRYLIKTRGQQVTLSCSPISGHRSVSWYQQTPGQGLQFLFEYFSETQRNKGNFPGRFSGRQFSNSRSEMNVSTLELGDSALYLCASSGDYNSPLHFGNGTRLTVT.

This chain links TRBV19 with TRBJ1-2; TRBD1 matches 8 bases. This CDR3 has 13 amino acids. The ends lost 4 bases at V and 7 bases at J; junction bases unmatched: 5. The germline V gene encodes CDR1 LNHDA and CDR2 SQIVND (reference sequence). DNA of the CDR3: TGTGCCAGTAGTACGAACAGGGGGATTGGCTACACCTTC. Amino acid sequence: CASSTNRGIGYTF.

The chain links TRBV20-1 to TRBJ1-6; no firm D call. The CDR3 spans 13 residues. Per germline, CDR1 DFQATT and CDR2 SNEGSKA (reference sequence). V was cut by 3 bases and J by 7 bases, with 10 bases left in between. CDR3 DNA sequence: TGCAGTGCTAGTAGTGACGTAAATTCACCCCTCCACTTT. Translated: CSASSDVNSPLHF.

The rearrangement joins TRBV7-9 to TRBJ1-1, with no clear D. The ends were cut back, 7 bases at V and 7 bases at J, with 13 bases in the middle. Germline V gives CDR1 SEHNR, CDR2 FQNEAQ (reference sequence). CDR3 length: 12 residues. In DNA form, the CDR3 reads TGTGCCAGCACTCGGACGGACTTTGAAGCTTTCTTT. It codes for CASTRTDFEAFF.

This clone was seen a single time. The chain combines TRBV7-9 with TRBJ2-3; D unresolved. V shed 1 base and J shed 3 bases, with 11 bases lying between them. Germline V CDR1 and CDR2: SEHNR, FQNEAQ (reference sequence). The CDR3 consists of 15 residues. The CDR3 loop is CASSLGGYPTDTQYF. The DNA for the CDR3 is TGTGCCAGCAGCTTAGGCGGCTATCCAACAGATACGCAGTATTTT.